This T cell receptor (beta chain) was captured by sequencing in a study of post-analysis software for immune sequencing data. Study outcomes and limitations: Controls showed lower frequencies than patients for 5 or 6 TRBV segments, and TRBV5-6, TRBV5-1 and TRBV20-1 were among these.

Each TCR beta cDNA library carried unique molecular identifiers. Via MiXCR, TCRdb re-called the PCR reads, giving one row per CDR3 protein. Here the sample spans hundreds of thousands of distinct CDR3 sequences, 35% to 45% being singletons. The CDR3 loop spans 16 amino acids. The germline V and J ends were trimmed by 0 bases and 2 bases, with 11 bases remaining between them. Germline V gene sequence: CDR1 MGHRA, CDR2 YSYEKL. This clonotype came up a few times. What it binds is not known. The sequence was collected from a girl aged 2 to 10 with multiple sclerosis. The sample taken for sequencing was blood. V gene TRBV4-1 combines with J gene TRBJ1-5; D might be TRBD1 (6 bases). The CDR3 bases are TGCGCCAGCAGCCAAGATTGGGGGCTTGGCAATCAGCCCCAGCATTTT. This translates into CASSQDWGLGNQPQHF.